This T cell receptor (beta chain) was identified during a study of blood T cell repertoires in COVID-19. There are 13 residues in the CDR3. CDR1 is SGHTA and CDR2 is FQGNSA in the germline V gene. V lost 3 bases to trimming and J lost 6 bases; unmatched junction nucleotides: 2. Only in-frame clones appear in the TCRdb table, and some are missing; sequencing was by immunoSEQ multiplex PCR. This table has roughly 41,000 clones, about 85% appearing once. The receptor was isolated from a woman aged 50 to 60 who had recovered from COVID-19. The chain links TRBV7-2 to TRBJ2-3; 8 bases agree with TRBD2. The sequencing sample was made of PBMCs or T cells enriched from blood (not recorded which). The CDR3 nucleotides are TGTGCCAGCAGCTTGGGACTAGAGGATACGCAGTATTTT. Translation gives CASSLGLEDTQYF.